One and the same sample provided the 4 T cell receptor beta chains below, sequenced in a study of cytotoxic CD8 clonotypes in ibrutinib-treated CLL. Only in-frame clones appear in the TCRdb table, and some are missing; sequencing was by immunoSEQ multiplex PCR. The data show some 200,000 clones, roughly 73% seen once. The sequences come from PBMCs, collected after 12 months of ibrutinib treatment. The receptors come from a human donor with chronic lymphocytic leukemia.

This chain uses TRBV7-8 with TRBJ1-5, with a possible D match to TRBD1 (5 bases). CDR1 is SGHVS and CDR2 is FQNEAQ in the germline V gene. This CDR3 contains 15 residues. Between the trimmed V and J ends, which lost 1 base and 3 bases, there was a span of 10 bases. CDR3 sequence: CASSLGAGINQPQHF. Written as DNA, the CDR3 is TGTGCCAGCAGCTTAGGTGCAGGGATCAATCAGCCCCAGCATTTT.

The J gene is TRBJ1-2, the V gene TRBV5-1; 7 bases agree with TRBD1. CDR3 length: 12 residues. V trimming: 3 bases; J trimming: 8 bases; junction bases outside the gene matches: 4. Germline CDR1 is SGHRS and CDR2 is YFSETQ. The DNA of the CDR3 is TGCGCCAGCAGCTCTGACAGGGTCGGCTACACCTTC. Amino acid sequence: CASSSDRVGYTF.

V is TRBV10-1 and J is TRBJ2-7; the D call may be TRBD1 or TRBD2 (5 bases each). V was shortened by 2 bases and J by 1 base, with 9 bases between the two germline ends. CDR1 is WNHNN, CDR2 SYGVQD, per germline (reference sequence). CDR3 length: 14 residues. The CDR3 region has the DNA TGCGCCAGCAGTGAGGCAGGGAGATCCTACGAGCAGTACTTC. Translation gives CASSEAGRSYEQYF.

The rearrangement uses TRBV10-3 and TRBJ2-3; the match to TRBD2 covers 9 bases. V gave up 5 bases and J gave up 5 bases; unmatched junction bases: 5. The CDR3 length is 14 residues. The V gene's germline CDR1 is ENHRY and CDR2 SYGVKD. In nucleotides, the CDR3 is TGTGCCATCAGTTTGCGGGAGGGCAGAGATACGCAGTATTTT. It encodes CAISLREGRDTQYF.